This TCR beta chain was documented in a study of blood T cell repertoires in COVID-19. The wider study: COVID-19 samples, acute and convalescent, were from the United States, Italy and Spain.

Recruits, aged about 18 to 100 years, lived in under 25 US areas. Allocation to cohorts depended on clinical history reported by the participants. V was clipped by 5 bases and J by 3 bases; unmatched bases: 7. Germline assignment: CDR1 KGHSY and CDR2 FQNENV. CDR3 size: 15 residues. Study processing details: Estimated nucleated cell counts came from reference gene primer amplification. TCRdb's table, derived via immunoSEQ multiplex PCR, lists solely in-frame clones and lacks some. V, J and clone size derive from that table, while D and trimming were established from the DNA sequence. Among around 190,000 clones listed, about 81% were seen once.

The source is a man in his forties who had recovered from COVID-19. The genes are TRBV16 and TRBJ1-5; 7 bases map to TRBD1. Sequencing was done on a sample of PBMCs or T cells enriched from blood (not recorded which). The CDR3 protein is CASSGGTVANQPQHF. CDR3 DNA: TGTGCCAGCAGCGGAGGGACAGTTGCCAATCAGCCCCAGCATTTT.